This T cell receptor beta chain was recorded in a study of CD8 T cells in Susac syndrome (dated by TCRdb to about 2019). Regarding the research as a whole: The study used repertoire sequencing to test whether antigen drove CD8+ T cell activation and differentiation in Susac syndrome. The study compared CD8+ T cell repertoire clonality among about a dozen healthy donors, about 14 Susac syndrome patients and some 16 multiple sclerosis patients. Broader findings and caveats from the paper: The study acknowledged that relatively few individuals were included in the TCR sequencing and HLA analysis.

As encoded in the germline V gene, CDR1 is MNHNS while CDR2 is SASEGT. V is cut back by 6 bases and J by 7 bases, with 15 bases in the junction unmatched. The CDR3 goes from the cysteine to the phenylalanine over 16 residues. Only the CDR3 portion is preserved as DNA: 48 bases, with reading frame beginning at the first base. With regard to this clonotype: The antigen it binds to is not known. No much larger clonotype is one base removed from it; base qualities were not supplied.

RNA was extracted using the RNeasy kit, and roughly 0.5 to 1 ug of the RNA was reverse transcribed with random hexamers. The immunoSEQ multiplex PCR assay, which covers 54 Vbeta and 13 Jbeta segments, was used to amplify TCR beta CDR3 regions. Bias from PCR amplification was corrected by using a synthetic template baseline for primer optimization and for computational correction. Regarding the original processing steps: Only productive sequences were kept, with reads annotated to V, D and J genes according to IMGT and analyzed in immunoSEQ Analyzer. Clonality was computed as one minus Shannon entropy normalized by log2 of the number of productive unique sequences. For each patient and control, public and private clones were evaluated within the 100 most prevalent clones. Susac-specific clones were defined as absent from healthy and MS cohorts, about 1,100 published viral clones and other ImmuneACCESS disease sequences. The raw public reads went through TCRdb reprocessing: fastp at Q25, MiXCR clone calling, in-frame beta chains kept. Merged by CDR3 protein, the rows form single entries marked with the most common genes and DNA. The V and J calls and clone size come from TCRdb's table, not from the authors' own analysis. This sample is represented by a few hundred thousand distinct CDR3 sequences; around 85% of them were singletons. The ten largest clones capture under 0.15% of the sample.

Peripheral blood CD8+ and CD4+ T cells from healthy donors, Susac syndrome patients and multiple sclerosis patients were profiled by high-throughput TCR beta sequencing. Treatment-naive patients with stable or active relapsing-remitting disease fulfilling revised McDonald criteria were used as multiple sclerosis controls. Bulk CD8+ and CD4+ T cells were purified by magnetic negative isolation, whereas CD8+ TEMRA cells were enriched by FACS. Blood was collected in EDTA tubes and processed within 24 hours, with PBMCs isolated through density gradient centrifugation. PBMCs intended for TCR sequencing were cryopreserved in liquid nitrogen and thawed later in a water bath at 37 degrees C. The sorted or isolated CD4+, CD8+ and CD8+ TEMRA cells reached a purity of at least 90%.

The TCR was taken from a human donor with multiple sclerosis. The sequence links TRBV6-1 to TRBJ1-2; 9 bases in the middle match TRBD1. The sequenced sample was CD8+ T cells from PBMCs. The DNA is TGTGCCAGCAGGACCGAACTACAGGGGGCGCTGGGTGGCTACACCTTC. It specifies CASRTELQGALGGYTF.